This T cell receptor (beta chain) is drawn from a study of post-analysis software for immune sequencing data (dated by TCRdb to between 2014 and 2016). The study in broad terms: The recorded disease courses included relapsing-remitting, secondary progressive and progressive-relapsing multiple sclerosis, and some patients had no subtype annotation. The patient repertoires were set against ten to eleven previously published healthy control repertoires from donors whose ages ranged from roughly 6 to 27 years. A subset of samples was prepared in parallel using single-end sample barcoding, then pooled and co-amplified after Illumina adapter ligation. The paper's findings and limits, for the study overall: Direct clustering with F measure showed strong co-clustering of samples prepared in the same batch, prompting a batch-effect correction. Significantly higher frequencies in patients than in controls were found for roughly 5 TRBV segments, including TRBV5-6, TRBV5-1 and TRBV20-1. Compared with controls, multiple sclerosis patients had significantly lower normalized Chao1 diversity, a finding suggesting substantial peripheral T-cell clonal expansion. The control group was slightly older than the multiple sclerosis patient group.

The library was made by PCR. Sequenced using an Illumina HiSeq 2500. Unique molecular identifiers were incorporated into TCR beta cDNA libraries to reduce PCR and sequencing biases. Around 500,000 cDNA molecules were obtained for every 1 to 10 million input T cells, so each molecule roughly corresponded to one T cell. Patient libraries were prepared and sequenced with the same protocol used for the earlier healthy control dataset. Within a given batch, samples were prepared together, multiplexed and sequenced on the same HiSeq lane. Processing in the source paper ran as follows. MIGEC was used to process the raw barcoded reads, and molecular identifier groups with only a single read were discarded before consensus assembly and CDR3 extraction. VDJtools was used for post-analysis of the clonotype tables, with diversity normalized by down-sampling every dataset to the smallest sample size. In repertoire overlap clustering, CDR3 amino acid sequences, but not nucleotide sequences, were matched to correct batch-related cross-sample contamination. TCRdb itself trimmed the public reads at Q25 with fastp, ran MiXCR and retained productive beta chains. Every entry covers one CDR3 protein and lists the most common genes and DNA from its rows. The V and J calls were determined by TCRdb, not by the authors. Counted in this sample were about 820,000 distinct CDR3 sequences; around 53% of them appeared once. The ten biggest clones cover approximately 4.3% of the sample.

Measured from the cysteine to the phenylalanine, the CDR3 is 15 residues long. Only the CDR3 portion is preserved as DNA: 45 bases, with reading frame beginning at the first base. V is trimmed back by 6 bases and J by 1 base, and the junction contains 6 bases that no gene match accounts for. To demonstrate the VDJtools post-analysis software, TCR beta repertoires were profiled from the peripheral blood of 10 to 15 young patients with multiple sclerosis. The patients with multiple sclerosis were children and adolescents between about 6 and 17 years of age. To note about this clonotype: Its binding antigen is unknown. No base quality information exists; no much larger clone differs at one position.

The rearranged segments are TRBV12-3 or TRBV12-4 and TRBJ2-1; TRBD1 agrees with 7 junctional bases. This sequence originates from a girl under 18 with multiple sclerosis. The sequenced sample consisted of blood. This receptor has the CDR3 CASSPDRFSYNEQFF. The sequenced DNA is TGTGCCAGCAGCCCGGACAGGTTTTCCTACAATGAGCAGTTCTTC.